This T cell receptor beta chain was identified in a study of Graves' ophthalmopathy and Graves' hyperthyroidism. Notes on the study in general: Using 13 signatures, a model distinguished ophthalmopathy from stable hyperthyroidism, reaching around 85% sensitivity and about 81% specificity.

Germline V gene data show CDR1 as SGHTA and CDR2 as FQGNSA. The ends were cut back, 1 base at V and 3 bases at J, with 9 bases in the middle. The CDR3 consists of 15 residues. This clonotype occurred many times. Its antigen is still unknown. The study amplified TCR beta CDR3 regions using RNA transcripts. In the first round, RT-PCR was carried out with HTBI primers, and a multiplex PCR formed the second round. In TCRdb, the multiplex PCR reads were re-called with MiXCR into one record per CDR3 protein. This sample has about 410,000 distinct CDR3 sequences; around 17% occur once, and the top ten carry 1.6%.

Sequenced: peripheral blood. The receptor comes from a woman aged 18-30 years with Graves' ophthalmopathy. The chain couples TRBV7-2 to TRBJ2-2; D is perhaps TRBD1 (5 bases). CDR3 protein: CASSLGKGDTGELFF. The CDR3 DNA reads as TGTGCCAGCAGCTTAGGGAAAGGGGACACCGGGGAGCTGTTTTTT. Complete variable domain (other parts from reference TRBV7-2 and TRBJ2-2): GAGVSQSPSNKVTEKGKDVELRCDPISGHTALYWYRQSLGQGLEFLIYFQGNSAPDKSGLPSDRFSAERTGGSVSTLTIQRTQQEDSAVYLCASSLGKGDTGELFFGEGSRLTVL.